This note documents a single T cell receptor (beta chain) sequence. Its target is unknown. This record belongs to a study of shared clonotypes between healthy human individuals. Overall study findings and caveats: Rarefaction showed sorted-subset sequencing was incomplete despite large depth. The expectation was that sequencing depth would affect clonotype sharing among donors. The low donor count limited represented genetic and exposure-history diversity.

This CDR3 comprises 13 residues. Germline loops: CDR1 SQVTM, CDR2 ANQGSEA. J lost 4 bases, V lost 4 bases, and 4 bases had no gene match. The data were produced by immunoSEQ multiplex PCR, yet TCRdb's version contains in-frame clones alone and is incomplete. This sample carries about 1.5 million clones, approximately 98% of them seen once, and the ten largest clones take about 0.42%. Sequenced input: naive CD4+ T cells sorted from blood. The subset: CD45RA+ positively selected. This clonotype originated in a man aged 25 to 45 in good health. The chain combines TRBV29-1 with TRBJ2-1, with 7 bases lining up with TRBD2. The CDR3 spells CSVGRGGYNEQFF. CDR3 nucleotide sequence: TGCAGCGTTGGGCGCGGGGGATACAATGAGCAGTTCTTC.